The present TCR beta chain was sequenced within a study of blood T cell repertoires in COVID-19. As for the study in general: In each case, the material was cDNA or gDNA derived from T cells, B-cell-depleted T cells, or PBMCs.

Authors' processing steps: Cell counts per sample came from amplifying reference gene primers. Produced via immunoSEQ multiplex PCR; TCRdb's table is partial and in-frame only. Clone size and V and J calls were adopted from that table, with D and trimming inferred from the DNA. Of more than 95,000 clones detected, 75% to 95% appear once; the ten largest clones hold 1.7%. The sequencing sample was made of peripheral blood. The source of this sequence is a man between 60 and 75 years old with acute or convalescent COVID-19.

The DNA of the CDR3 is TGCGCCAGCAGCTCAGGGGCGAACACCGGGGAGCTGTTTTTT. It codes for CASSSGANTGELFF. The chain is built from TRBV5-1 and TRBJ2-2, with a tentative D call TRBD1 (6 bases). The V gene lost 3 bases and the J gene lost 0 bases, with 6 bases spanning the gap. The CDR3 consists of 14 residues. Per germline, CDR1 SGHRS and CDR2 YFSETQ.